The clone carrying this T cell receptor beta chain occurred a few times. Its antigen is not known. This may come from a read error, since a much larger clone is one base off. The sample is drawn from a study of breast tumors, draining lymph nodes, adjacent tissues. General observations from the study: Most tumor T cells seemingly derive from lymph node, then expand in tumor.

MiXCR, run by TCRdb on the multiplex PCR reads, gives a single entry per CDR3 protein. The sample lists 85,000 to 130,000 distinct CDR3 sequences; approximately 28% were seen once. The lymph nodes were axillary draining lymph nodes from breast cancer patients. CDR1 is ENHRY, CDR2 SYGVKD, per germline. The CDR3 totals 13 residues. Trimming left V 2 bases short and J 6 bases short, with 8 bases between. The rearrangement joins TRBV10-3 to TRBJ1-5; maybe TRBD1 (5 bases). The sample was axillary lymph node tissue. This TCR derives from a female donor with breast cancer. Some clones in this sample may be carry-over from other donors' samples. CDR3 sequence (DNA): TGTGCCATCAGTGAGAGGGGAGGTCAGCCCCAGCATTTT. Protein product: CAISERGGQPQHF.